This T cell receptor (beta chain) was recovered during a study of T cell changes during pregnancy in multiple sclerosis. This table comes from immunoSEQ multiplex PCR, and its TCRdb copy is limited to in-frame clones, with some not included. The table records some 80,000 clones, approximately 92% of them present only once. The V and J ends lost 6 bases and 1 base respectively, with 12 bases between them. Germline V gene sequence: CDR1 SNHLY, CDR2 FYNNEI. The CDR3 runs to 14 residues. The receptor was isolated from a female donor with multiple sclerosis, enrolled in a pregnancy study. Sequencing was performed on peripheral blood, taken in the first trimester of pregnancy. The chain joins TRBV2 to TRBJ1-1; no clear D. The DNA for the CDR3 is TGTGCCAGCAGGACCCGGGTTGGGAACACTGAAGCTTTCTTT. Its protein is CASRTRVGNTEAFF. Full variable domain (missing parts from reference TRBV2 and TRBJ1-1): EPEVTQTPSHQVTQMGQEVILRCVPISNHLYFYWYRQILGQKVEFLVSFYNNEISEKSEIFDDQFSVERPDGSNFTLKIRSTKLEDSAMYFCASRTRVGNTEAFFGQGTRLTVV.